The sequence of this TCR beta chain was determined in a study of CD8+CD57+ T cells in acquired aplastic anemia. Overall study context: Healthy donors yielded roughly 11 million CD4+ cell reads on average. Study-level findings and limits: Both patients and controls carried the same twenty-nine CD8+ CDR3 sequences.

Genomic DNA constituted the template upon which TCR beta VDJ and CDR3 profiling was performed. TCRdb called the reads again in MiXCR, with one record for every CDR3 protein. There are 110,000 or so distinct CDR3 sequences in the sample; approximately 48% occur only once, and roughly a third lies in the top ten. As for this clonotype: The antigen is unknown.

V gave up 7 bases and J gave up 1 base, with 13 bases separating them. Germline V gene sequence: CDR1 WSHSY, CDR2 SAAADI. The length of the CDR3 is 14 residues. This rearrangement joins TRBV10-2 to TRBJ1-1, with D perhaps matching TRBD1 (5 bases). The sample was sorted CD4+, CD8+, or CD8+CD57+ T cells (not recorded which) from PBMCs. The origin of this receptor is a human donor in good health, serving as a control. The CDR3 spells CASIARQRNTEAFF. CDR3 nucleotide sequence: TGCGCCAGCATTGCGAGACAGCGGAACACTGAAGCTTTCTTT.